These T cell receptor beta chains were read from a single sample in a study of control samples from healthy donors and cancer patients. The table came from immunoSEQ multiplex PCR; TCRdb's copy has only in-frame clones and leaves some out. The data show 80,000 or so clones, with around 92% seen just once and around 17% held by the top ten. The material sequenced was blood. The receptors derive from a man aged 45-65 years in good health. Both conserved end residues are part of each CDR3. The order of the fields is clone size, J gene, V gene, D gene, CDR3 protein, CDR3 DNA. A D gene is named only where the DNA matches it firmly. Where a row states a size, it is once, few, many or the class of an expanded clone; other rows omit it.

clone size: -; J gene: TRBJ2-3; V gene: TRBV4-1; D gene: -; CDR3 protein: CASSQTISTDTQYF; CDR3 DNA: TGCGCCAGCAGCCAGACGATTTCGACAGATACGCAGTATTTT
clone size: -; J gene: TRBJ1-4; V gene: TRBV19; D gene: -; CDR3 protein: CASSRRETNEKLFF; CDR3 DNA: TGTGCCAGTAGTCGAAGGGAAACTAATGAAAAACTGTTTTTT
clone size: -; J gene: TRBJ1-1; V gene: TRBV21-1; D gene: -; CDR3 protein: CASSKAGTGGSEAFF; CDR3 DNA: TGTGCCAGCAGCAAAGCAGGGACAGGGGGATCTGAAGCTTTCTTT
clone size: -; J gene: TRBJ1-5; V gene: TRBV25-1; D gene: -; CDR3 protein: CASSEQSLNQPQHF; CDR3 DNA: TGTGCCAGCAGTGAGCAGTCCTTGAATCAGCCCCAGCATTTT
clone size: -; J gene: TRBJ2-2; V gene: TRBV19; D gene: -; CDR3 protein: CASSTNLQAGELFF; CDR3 DNA: TGTGCCAGTAGTACAAACCTTCAAGCCGGGGAGCTGTTTTTT
clone size: once; J gene: TRBJ1-1; V gene: TRBV2; D gene: -; CDR3 protein: CASSETGADTEAFF; CDR3 DNA: TGTGCCAGCAGTGAAACGGGGGCCGACACTGAAGCTTTCTTT
clone size: -; J gene: TRBJ2-7; V gene: TRBV6-5; D gene: TRBD2; CDR3 protein: CASRLQKRGSYEQYF; CDR3 DNA: TGTGCCAGCAGACTTCAGAAGCGGGGATCCTACGAGCAGTACTTC
clone size: -; J gene: TRBJ1-2; V gene: TRBV29-1; D gene: TRBD1; CDR3 protein: CSVGDRGSYGYTF; CDR3 DNA: TGCAGCGTTGGGGACAGGGGTAGCTATGGCTACACCTTC
clone size: -; J gene: TRBJ2-5; V gene: TRBV18; D gene: TRBD1; CDR3 protein: CASSLGQGVWETQYF; CDR3 DNA: TGTGCCAGCTCACTAGGACAGGGGGTCTGGGAGACCCAGTACTTC
clone size: -; J gene: TRBJ2-7; V gene: TRBV7-2; D gene: TRBD1; CDR3 protein: CASSSSYRGNYEQYF; CDR3 DNA: TGTGCCAGCAGCAGCTCCTACAGGGGAAACTACGAGCAGTACTTC
clone size: once; J gene: TRBJ1-1; V gene: TRBV30; D gene: -; CDR3 protein: CAWSVIRGGTEAFF; CDR3 DNA: TGTGCCTGGAGTGTAATAAGGGGAGGCACTGAAGCTTTCTTT
clone size: -; J gene: TRBJ1-1; V gene: TRBV12-3/TRBV12-4; D gene: -; CDR3 protein: CASSRRGNTEAFF; CDR3 DNA: TGTGCCAGCAGTCGAAGAGGGAACACTGAAGCTTTCTTT
clone size: -; J gene: TRBJ1-4; V gene: TRBV21-1; D gene: -; CDR3 protein: CASSKAQRGQHNEKLFF; CDR3 DNA: TGTGCCAGCAGCAAAGCGCAAAGGGGACAGCATAATGAAAAACTGTTTTTT
clone size: -; J gene: TRBJ1-5; V gene: TRBV5-6; D gene: -; CDR3 protein: CASSLGGDQPQHF; CDR3 DNA: TGTGCCAGCAGCTTAGGGGGGGATCAGCCCCAGCATTTT
clone size: -; J gene: TRBJ2-1; V gene: TRBV11-2; D gene: TRBD2; CDR3 protein: CASSTRLAGGVNEQFF; CDR3 DNA: TGTGCCAGCAGCACTAGACTAGCGGGGGGAGTTAATGAGCAGTTCTTC
clone size: -; J gene: TRBJ1-5; V gene: TRBV29-1; D gene: TRBD1; CDR3 protein: CCAGEGRAGGNQPQHF; CDR3 DNA: TGCTGCGCGGGGGAGGGACGGGCAGGGGGTAATCAGCCCCAGCATTTT
clone size: -; J gene: TRBJ2-7; V gene: TRBV18; D gene: -; CDR3 protein: CASSPTGNEQYF; CDR3 DNA: TGTGCCAGCTCACCTACCGGGAACGAGCAGTACTTC
clone size: -; J gene: TRBJ2-1; V gene: TRBV5-1; D gene: -; CDR3 protein: CASSGWGGNEQFF; CDR3 DNA: TGCGCCAGCAGCGGCTGGGGAGGCAATGAGCAGTTCTTC
clone size: -; J gene: TRBJ2-7; V gene: TRBV5-6; D gene: -; CDR3 protein: CASSLATHSVDDYEQYF; CDR3 DNA: TGTGCCAGCAGCTTGGCCACTCACTCGGTTGATGATTACGAGCAGTACTTC
clone size: -; J gene: TRBJ1-1; V gene: TRBV6-6; D gene: TRBD1; CDR3 protein: CASSYQGGEAFF; CDR3 DNA: TGTGCCAGCAGTTATCAGGGGGGCGAAGCTTTCTTT
clone size: -; J gene: TRBJ2-7; V gene: TRBV12-3/TRBV12-4; D gene: TRBD1; CDR3 protein: CASSRFPRTGLNF; CDR3 DNA: TGTGCCAGCAGTCGCTTTCCACGGACAGGGTTGAACTTC
clone size: -; J gene: TRBJ1-2; V gene: TRBV4-1; D gene: -; CDR3 protein: CASSQDRLNYGYTF; CDR3 DNA: TGCGCCAGCAGCCAAGATAGGCTTAACTATGGCTACACCTTC
clone size: once; J gene: TRBJ1-1; V gene: TRBV19; D gene: -; CDR3 protein: CASSIDLGDTEAFF; CDR3 DNA: TGTGCCAGTAGTATAGATTTGGGGGACACTGAAGCTTTCTTT
clone size: -; J gene: TRBJ2-3; V gene: TRBV5-1; D gene: -; CDR3 protein: CASSEGGMGDTQYF; CDR3 DNA: TGCGCCAGCAGCGAAGGAGGGATGGGAGATACGCAGTATTTT
clone size: once; J gene: TRBJ1-6; V gene: TRBV6-1; D gene: -; CDR3 protein: CASSERSGKSSPLHF; CDR3 DNA: TGTGCCAGCAGTGAACGGTCAGGGAAAAGTTCACCCCTCCACTTT
clone size: once; J gene: TRBJ1-6; V gene: TRBV27; D gene: TRBD1; CDR3 protein: CATAGGNLPLHF; CDR3 DNA: TGTGCCACAGCAGGGGGCAATTTACCCCTCCACTTT
clone size: -; J gene: TRBJ1-4; V gene: TRBV10-3; D gene: -; CDR3 protein: CAISDRREKLFF; CDR3 DNA: TGTGCCATCAGTGATCGTCGGGAAAAACTGTTTTTT
clone size: -; J gene: TRBJ2-4; V gene: TRBV5-6; D gene: -; CDR3 protein: CASSLPGADIQYF; CDR3 DNA: TGTGCCAGCAGCTTGCCAGGAGCCGACATTCAGTACTTC
clone size: -; J gene: TRBJ2-7; V gene: TRBV7-2; D gene: -; CDR3 protein: CASSSYYEQYF; CDR3 DNA: TGTGCCAGCAGCTCCTACTACGAGCAGTACTTC
clone size: -; J gene: TRBJ1-1; V gene: TRBV7-9; D gene: -; CDR3 protein: CASKREATEAFF; CDR3 DNA: TGTGCCAGCAAAAGGGAGGCCACTGAAGCTTTCTTT
clone size: -; J gene: TRBJ1-6; V gene: TRBV3-1/TRBV3-2; D gene: TRBD1; CDR3 protein: CASSQGDRESPLHF; CDR3 DNA: TGTGCCAGCAGCCAAGGGGACAGGGAATCACCCCTCCACTTT
clone size: -; J gene: TRBJ2-5; V gene: TRBV7-9; D gene: -; CDR3 protein: CASSLTETQYF; CDR3 DNA: TGTGCCAGCAGCTTAACGGAGACCCAGTACTTC
clone size: -; J gene: TRBJ2-1; V gene: TRBV30; D gene: -; CDR3 protein: CAWRLLSYNEQFF; CDR3 DNA: TGTGCCTGGAGACTTCTCTCCTACAATGAGCAGTTCTTC
clone size: -; J gene: TRBJ1-2; V gene: TRBV5-6; D gene: -; CDR3 protein: CASSPGTQFYGYTF; CDR3 DNA: TGTGCCAGCAGCCCCGGGACTCAATTTTATGGCTACACCTTC
clone size: -; J gene: TRBJ1-5; V gene: TRBV10-3; D gene: -; CDR3 protein: CGLGNQPQHF; CDR3 DNA: TGCGGGCTCGGCAATCAGCCCCAGCATTTT
clone size: -; J gene: TRBJ1-3; V gene: TRBV18; D gene: -; CDR3 protein: CASSPSGVGGNTIYF; CDR3 DNA: TGTGCCAGCTCACCGTCAGGGGTGGGCGGAAACACCATATATTTT
clone size: -; J gene: TRBJ1-6; V gene: TRBV7-2; D gene: TRBD1; CDR3 protein: CASSSGQGKGSPLHF; CDR3 DNA: TGTGCCAGCAGCTCAGGACAGGGAAAAGGATCACCCCTCCACTTT
clone size: -; J gene: TRBJ1-2; V gene: TRBV29-1; D gene: TRBD1; CDR3 protein: CSVGSGQVSYGYTF; CDR3 DNA: TGCAGCGTTGGGTCGGGACAGGTCAGCTATGGCTACACCTTC
clone size: -; J gene: TRBJ1-1; V gene: TRBV12-3/TRBV12-4; D gene: -; CDR3 protein: CASSFTNTEAFF; CDR3 DNA: TGTGCCAGCAGTTTTACGAACACTGAAGCTTTCTTT
clone size: -; J gene: TRBJ2-3; V gene: TRBV9; D gene: TRBD2; CDR3 protein: CASSETSGGRTDTQYF; CDR3 DNA: TGTGCCAGCAGCGAAACTAGCGGGGGTCGCACAGATACGCAGTATTTT
clone size: -; J gene: TRBJ2-4; V gene: TRBV7-6; D gene: -; CDR3 protein: CASSVNVWRPGLASTAKNIQYF; CDR3 DNA: TGTGCCAGCAGCGTTAACGTATGGCGGCCGGGGTTGGCTTCCACAGCCAAAAACATTCAGTACTTC
clone size: -; J gene: TRBJ1-3; V gene: TRBV9; D gene: -; CDR3 protein: CASSPRGDGNTIYF; CDR3 DNA: TGTGCCAGCAGCCCCCGGGGGGACGGGAACACCATATATTTT
clone size: once; J gene: TRBJ2-2; V gene: TRBV5-1; D gene: -; CDR3 protein: CASSFGAVLFF; CDR3 DNA: TGCGCCAGCAGCTTCGGGGCGGTGCTGTTTTTT
clone size: -; J gene: TRBJ2-7; V gene: TRBV27; D gene: -; CDR3 protein: CASSVGLGRYEQYF; CDR3 DNA: TGTGCCAGCAGTGTCGGGTTAGGCCGCTACGAGCAGTACTTC
clone size: -; J gene: TRBJ2-6; V gene: TRBV19; D gene: -; CDR3 protein: CASSKFSGANVLTF; CDR3 DNA: TGTGCCAGTAGTAAGTTCTCTGGGGCCAACGTCCTGACTTTC